This T cell receptor beta chain was recovered during a study of metastatic and nonmetastatic thyroid tumors. Study summary: Thyroid patients, malignant and benign, had repertoires compared across blood and tumor or nodule tissue.

General study points: It was reported that TCR beta diversity was significantly higher in malignant thyroid tumors than benign nodules, in blood and tumor.

Per the original data handling: The study built a papillary thyroid cancer distant-metastasis classifier from CDR3 differences across clinicopathological groups. TCRdb reprocessed the PCR reads using MiXCR. What appears here as the V and J calls and clone size reflects TCRdb's work, not the paper's. The table includes more than 40,000 clones, 16% detected once. Every patient underwent thyroid surgery untreated. This clone was seen more than once but under ten times. What it recognizes is unknown. This CDR3 has 15 amino acids. In germline, CDR1 is LNHDA, CDR2 SQIVND (reference sequence). V lost 7 bases to trimming and J lost 3 bases, with 18 bases between them.

V and J are TRBV19 and TRBJ1-1; tentative D call: TRBD1 (5 bases). The sequence came from a female donor with papillary thyroid cancer or a benign thyroid nodule (not recorded which). Some clones in this sample may be carry-over from other donors' samples. The sample was blood. The CDR3 region has the DNA TGTGCCAGTACTATCAAACCCGGCAGGGACACTGAAGCTTTCTTT. Its protein product is CASTIKPGRDTEAFF.